Each of the 22 T cell receptor beta chains below was sequenced from the same sample in a study of T cells in Graves' hyperthyroidism and ophthalmopathy. Amplification of TCR beta CDR3 regions used RNA as the template. Primed by the HTBI set, a first-round RT-PCR was run on the TCR CDR3. In TCRdb, the multiplex PCR reads were re-called with MiXCR into one record per CDR3 protein. The sample lists about 600,000 distinct CDR3 sequences, more than 13% occurring once. The sample taken for sequencing was blood. These receptors were collected from a woman under 30 with Graves' ophthalmopathy.

This clonotype was recorded a few times. With a much larger clone just one base away, this may be a read error. This chain uses TRBV2 with TRBJ2-7; no definite D call. V was trimmed by 4 bases and J by 7 bases, leaving 20 bases between them. The CDR3 length is 15 residues. Germline CDR1 reads SNHLY; CDR2 reads FYNNEI. CDR3 amino acids: CASSGGLPLGLEQYF. CDR3 DNA sequence: TGTGCCAGCAGTGGGGGTCTCCCTCTCGGGCTGGAGCAGTACTTC. The variable domain in full, completed from reference TRBV2 and TRBJ2-7, reads EPEVTQTPSHQVTQMGQEVILRCVPISNHLYFYWYRQILGQKVEFLVSFYNNEISEKSEIFDDQFSVERPDGSNFTLKIRSTKLEDSAMYFCASSGGLPLGLEQYFGPGTRLTVT.

This clonotype was counted ten times or more. The V gene is TRBV5-1, the J gene TRBJ2-7; TRBD2 aligns across 7 bases. The CDR3 spans 15 residues. Germline CDR1 reads SGHRS; CDR2 reads YFSETQ. V shed 0 bases, J shed 6 bases, and the junction held 9 bases outside the gene matches. The CDR3 bases are TGCGCCAGCAGCTTGGATGGCGGGAGTCTGCGCGAGCAGTACTTC. This sequence encodes CASSLDGGSLREQYF.

This clonotype was recorded at least ten times. This rearrangement joins TRBV6-1 to TRBJ1-1; 8 nucleotides align to TRBD1. After removal of 2 bases from V and 0 bases from J, the junction contained 5 bases not matched to a gene. Germline-derived CDR1 and CDR2 are MNHNS and SASEGT. CDR3 length: 16 amino acids. This CDR3 reads CASSELGTGMNTEAFF. The CDR3 DNA is TGTGCCAGCAGTGAATTGGGGACAGGTATGAACACTGAAGCTTTCTTT.

This clonotype showed up many times. The V gene is TRBV6-1, the J gene TRBJ2-1, with TRBD1 matching 8 bases. The J segment lost 4 bases and the V segment lost 8 bases, leaving 7 bases of the junction unmatched. CDR3 size: 14 residues. Germline-derived CDR1 and CDR2 are MNHNS and SASEGT. The CDR3 DNA follows: TGTGCCAGCGGGGGGACAGGACCTTACAATGAGCAGTTCTTC. It codes for CASGGTGPYNEQFF.

This clonotype was seen a handful of times. This chain joins TRBV27 and TRBJ1-3; 10 nucleotides line up with TRBD1. Germline assignment: CDR1 MNHEY and CDR2 SMNVEV (reference sequence). There are 15 residues in the CDR3. The V and J ends lost 3 bases and 2 bases, in that order; junction bases with no gene match: 1. CDR3 DNA sequence: TGTGCCAGCAGTTTGACAGGGGGCACTGGAAACACCATATATTTT. Translated: CASSLTGGTGNTIYF.

Worth noting for this clonotype: A much larger clone differs by one base, so this may be a read error. The rearrangement joins TRBV27 to TRBJ2-4; maybe TRBD1 (5 bases). Trimming pared 6 bases from V and 3 bases from J, leaving 9 bases between. This CDR3 region has 13 residues. Germline V gene data show CDR1 as MNHEY and CDR2 as SMNVEV (reference sequence). CDR3 region: CASSRVSKNIQYF. For the CDR3, the DNA is TGTGCCAGCAGCAGGGTCAGCAAAAACATTCAGTACTTC.

In its sample, this clonotype was seen a few times. This chain links TRBV14 with TRBJ2-7; 7 nucleotides line up with TRBD1. Trimming cost V 3 bases and J 2 bases; bases outside gene matches: 10. The CDR3 extends over 16 amino acids. Looked up from germline, CDR1 is SGHDN and CDR2 is FVKESK. CDR3 DNA: TGTGCCAGCAGCCACTCCTTGGACAGGACCCCCTACGAGCAGTACTTC. This translates into CASSHSLDRTPYEQYF.

The count of this clonotype is one. The chain is built from TRBV7-2 and TRBJ2-5; 14 nucleotides match TRBD2. Germline lookup yields CDR1 SGHTA and CDR2 FQGNSA. The J segment lost 4 bases and the V segment lost 3 bases, leaving 10 bases of the junction unmatched. The CDR3 consists of 18 residues. CDR3 bases: TGTGCCAGCAGCTTCGTCTCGGGACTAGCGGGAGTAGGAGAGACCCAGTACTTC. The encoded protein is CASSFVSGLAGVGETQYF.

This clonotype was seen a few times. The chain combines TRBV14 with TRBJ2-7; 7 bases agree with TRBD2. The junction had 13 bases not matched to a gene; V was cut back by 2 bases and J by 9 bases. This CDR3 has 15 residues. From germline, CDR1 is SGHDN and CDR2 FVKESK. CDR3 amino acids: CASSQPSGLPVVQYF. The CDR3 DNA follows: TGTGCCAGCAGCCAACCTAGCGGTTTACCTGTAGTGCAGTACTTC.

This chain connects TRBV19 to TRBJ1-5; the match to TRBD1 covers 7 bases. Germline loops: CDR1 LNHDA, CDR2 SQIVND (reference sequence). J lost 4 bases, V lost 6 bases, and 6 bases had no gene match. The CDR3 is 14 amino acids. CDR3 DNA: TGTGCCAGTAGCCACGGACAGGCTAATCAGCCCCAGCATTTT. Translation: CASSHGQANQPQHF.

In this sample, this clonotype turned up many times. The rearrangement joins TRBV6-1 to TRBJ2-7; D is unresolved. Germline CDR1 MNHNS, CDR2 SASEGT. CDR3 length: 13 amino acids. The V end lost 3 bases, the J end lost 0 bases, and 6 bases lay between the germline ends. CDR3 region: CASSENGSYEQYF. In DNA form, the CDR3 reads TGTGCCAGCAGTGAGAACGGCTCCTACGAGCAGTACTTC.

The table lists this clonotype with many counts. The chain employs TRBV2 and TRBJ1-2, with TRBD1 as a possible D gene (6 bases). CDR3 length: 13 amino acids. V was shortened by 5 bases and J by 7 bases, with 14 bases between the two germline ends. Germline V lookup: CDR1 SNHLY, CDR2 FYNNEI. CDR3 bases: TGTGCCAGCAGTACCCGACAGGACCGTGGCTACACCTTC. Its translation is CASSTRQDRGYTF.

This clonotype was seen only a few times. The chain recombines TRBV6-1 with TRBJ1-1; 7 positions match TRBD1. Unmatched junction bases numbered 6, after V lost 7 bases and J lost 1 base. Looked up from germline, CDR1 is MNHNS and CDR2 is SASEGT. This CDR3 region has 14 residues. The CDR3 DNA reads TGTGCCAGCAAAGTGGACAGGACGAACACTGAAGCTTTCTTT. Its protein product is CASKVDRTNTEAFF.

The chain links TRBV6-1 to TRBJ2-1, with TRBD1 as a possible D gene (6 bases). The germline CDR1 and CDR2 sequences are MNHNS and SASEGT. CDR3 length: 13 residues. Here the CDR3 DNA reads TGTGCGGGGAGCGGCCAGGGGTACAATGAGCAGTTCTTC. The encoded protein is CAGSGQGYNEQFF.

This clonotype has ten or more counts. The gene calls are TRBV2 and TRBJ2-2, with TRBD2 as a possible D gene (5 bases). This CDR3 contains 16 residues. The V and J ends lost 10 bases and 6 bases respectively, with 24 bases between them. CDR1 is SNHLY, CDR2 FYNNEI, per germline. The CDR3 sequence is CAIPTRLLGAPGELFF. In nucleotides, the CDR3 is TGTGCCATCCCCACCCGACTACTAGGAGCGCCCGGGGAGCTGTTTTTT.

This clonotype came up a few times. The rearrangement links TRBV19 to TRBJ2-3, with no clear D. Germline assignment: CDR1 LNHDA and CDR2 SQIVND (reference sequence). The CDR3 sequence is 12 residues long. Trimming stripped 0 bases from V and 5 bases from J, with 3 bases between. CDR3 nucleotides: TGTGCCAGTAGTATAGAATTAGATACGCAGTATTTT. Its protein is CASSIELDTQYF.

This clonotype was recorded many times. The chain combines TRBV30 with TRBJ2-7; TRBD2 matches at 7 bases. After removal of 6 bases from V and 0 bases from J, the junction contained 5 bases not matched to a gene. The CDR3 has 13 residues. Germline CDR1 and CDR2: GTSNPN and SVGIG (reference sequence). CDR3 DNA sequence: TGTGCCTGCCAAAGCGGGGACTCCTACGAGCAGTACTTC. It is translated as CACQSGDSYEQYF.

This chain connects TRBV20-1 to TRBJ2-3, with TRBD2 identical over 12 bases. The CDR3 consists of 17 residues. The V segment lost 0 bases and the J segment 2 bases; nucleotides outside the gene matches: 6. CDR1 DFQATT and CDR2 SNEGSKA come from the germline V gene (reference sequence). The chain's CDR3 is CSARDLAGGPNTDTQYF. The CDR3 DNA reads as TGCAGTGCTAGAGATCTAGCGGGAGGGCCCAACACAGATACGCAGTATTTT.

This clonotype was counted ten times or more. V usage is TRBV12-3 or TRBV12-4 and J usage is TRBJ2-3, with unresolved D. V was shortened by 2 bases and J by 3 bases, with 15 bases between the two germline ends. The CDR3 has 16 amino acids. CDR3 sequence (DNA): TGTGCCAGCAGTTTAAGTGGCGGAAACCCAACAGATACGCAGTATTTT. Translating it yields CASSLSGGNPTDTQYF.

In this sample, this clonotype turned up many times. V is TRBV30 and J is TRBJ2-7; 7 nucleotides align to TRBD1. CDR1 is GTSNPN and CDR2 is SVGIG in the germline V gene (reference sequence). The CDR3 contains 12 residues. Trimming cost V 5 bases and J 2 bases; bases outside gene matches: 3. CDR3 amino acids: CAWRDSTYEQYF. The CDR3, as DNA: TGTGCCTGGCGGGACAGCACCTACGAGCAGTACTTC.

The chain uses TRBV2 and TRBJ1-2; 9 bases are shared with TRBD1. Germline CDR1 and CDR2: SNHLY and FYNNEI. With V trimmed by 6 bases and J by 0 bases, 8 bases remained unmatched. The CDR3 is made up of 16 amino acids. CDR3 sequence: CASRQGATLANYGYTF. Written as DNA, the CDR3 is TGTGCCAGCAGACAGGGGGCGACTTTAGCTAACTATGGCTACACCTTC.

This clonotype was recorded at least ten times. The chain couples TRBV10-2 to TRBJ1-2; weak D call: TRBD1 (5 bases). Germline loops: CDR1 WSHSY, CDR2 SAAADI. Trimming took off 8 bases at V and 6 bases at J, with 16 bases between the two ends. The CDR3 covers 13 residues. CDR3 DNA sequence: TGCGCCAGCTCCGGGACGCTGGTCCATGGCTACACCTTC. Amino acid sequence: CASSGTLVHGYTF.